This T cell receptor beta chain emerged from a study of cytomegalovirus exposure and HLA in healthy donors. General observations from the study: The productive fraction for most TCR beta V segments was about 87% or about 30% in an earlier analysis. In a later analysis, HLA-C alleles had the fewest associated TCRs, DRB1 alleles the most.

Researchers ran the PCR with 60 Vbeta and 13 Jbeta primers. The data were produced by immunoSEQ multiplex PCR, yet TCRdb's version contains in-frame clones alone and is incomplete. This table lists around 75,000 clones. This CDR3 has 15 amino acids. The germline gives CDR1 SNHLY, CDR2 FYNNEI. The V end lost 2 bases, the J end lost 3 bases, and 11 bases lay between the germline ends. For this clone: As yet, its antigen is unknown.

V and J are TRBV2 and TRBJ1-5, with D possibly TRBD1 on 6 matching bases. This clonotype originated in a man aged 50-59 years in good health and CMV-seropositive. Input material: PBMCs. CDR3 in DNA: TGTGCCAGCAGTGAATTGGGGGACAACAATCAGCCCCAGCATTTT. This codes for CASSELGDNNQPQHF.